One sample yielded the 9 T cell receptor beta chains listed below, sequenced in a study of T-cell reconstitution after alpha-beta-depleted transplantation in children. For TCRbeta, the library was prepared with unique molecular identifiers. One entry per CDR3 protein, called by TCRdb with MiXCR from the PCR reads. The sample lists over 200,000 distinct CDR3 sequences, roughly 9.1% occurring once. The specimen comprised PBMCs, mostly from graft donor cells, sampled 360 days after TCRalphabeta/CD19-depleted stem cell transplant. The receptors originated from a male patient aged 2 to 9 who had a stem cell transplant for acute myeloid leukemia, so the T cells may come from the graft donor.

V usage is TRBV4-2 and J usage is TRBJ2-1; D unresolved. The germline V gene encodes CDR1 LGHNA and CDR2 YNFKEQ. Trimming stripped 0 bases from V and 7 bases from J, with 7 bases between. The CDR3 length is 13 residues. CDR3 in amino acids: CASSQETSNEQFF. Here the CDR3 DNA reads TGTGCCAGCAGCCAAGAGACCAGTAATGAGCAGTTCTTC.

The genes are TRBV18 and TRBJ2-7; 7 nucleotides match TRBD2. The germline V gene has CDR1 KGHSH and CDR2 LQKENI. V lost 3 bases, J lost 4 bases, and 9 bases stayed unmatched. This CDR3 comprises 15 residues. In DNA form, the CDR3 reads TGTGCCAGCTCACCCCCCGGACTAGGTGCTTACGAGCAGTACGTC. This gives the protein CASSPPGLGAYEQYV.

This clonotype was picked up many times. The CDR3 bases are TGCAGCGTTGAAGGACGACTAGCGGGAGTCGTTGGTAGCACAGATACGCAGTATTTT. Translating gives CSVEGRLAGVVGSTDTQYF. The rearrangement joins TRBV29-1 to TRBJ2-3, with 12 nucleotides matching TRBD2. CDR1 is SQVTM, CDR2 ANQGSEA, per germline. V lost 1 base and J lost 0; bases outside the gene matches: 11. The CDR3 runs 19 residues.

The genes are TRBV7-2 and TRBJ2-3, with TRBD2 as a possible D gene (5 bases). V lost 1 base and J 7 bases, leaving 12 bases between the germline ends. CDR1 is SGHTA, CDR2 FQGNSA, per germline. The CDR3 covers 14 residues. CDR3 amino acids: CASSLVLGSNTQYF. CDR3 nucleotides: TGTGCCAGCAGCTTAGTTCTGGGGAGTAATACGCAGTATTTT.

This clonotype was counted only a few times. The V call is TRBV29-1, the J call TRBJ2-7; D is perhaps TRBD1 or TRBD2 (6 bases each). V dropped 2 bases and J dropped 13 bases, with 18 bases sitting between them. CDR1 is SQVTM, CDR2 ANQGSEA, per germline. The CDR3 has 12 residues. The CDR3 DNA is TGCAGCGTTGAAACCGCCCCGGGGGCAGCTTACTTC. Its translation: CSVETAPGAAYF.

This clonotype appeared many times. The gene calls are TRBV10-2 and TRBJ2-3; D perhaps matches TRBD2 (5 bases). The CDR3 loop spans 16 amino acids. Trimming stripped 2 bases from V and 7 bases from J, with 19 bases between. Germline values: CDR1 WSHSY, CDR2 SAAADI. DNA of the CDR3: TGCGCCAGCAGTGAGCCACCCTCCGGGGTCCCCAATACGCAGTATTTT. Translating gives CASSEPPSGVPNTQYF.

The gene calls are TRBV6-5 and TRBJ1-1, with TRBD1 matching 8 bases. J gave up 8 bases and V 4 bases, and 9 bases lay outside the gene matches. The CDR3 contains 14 residues. Germline CDR1 MNHEY, CDR2 SVGAGI. The CDR3 region has the DNA TGTGCCAGCAGTTTCGTCTTTACAGGGGGAGAAGCTTTCTTT. It translates to CASSFVFTGGEAFF.

This clonotype appeared a few times. J is TRBJ2-2 and V is TRBV12-3 or TRBV12-4; tentative D call: TRBD2 (6 bases). Trimming cost V 8 bases and J 4 bases, with 14 bases left between them. The CDR3 is made up of 14 amino acids. The CDR3: CASPLGGGTGELFF. The CDR3 DNA reads TGTGCCAGCCCCTTGGGGGGTGGCACCGGGGAGCTGTTTTTT.

The chain uses TRBV12-3 or TRBV12-4 and TRBJ2-3, with a tentative D call TRBD2 (6 bases). The ends were cut back, 5 bases at V and 6 bases at J, with 18 bases in the middle. This CDR3 has 15 residues. CDR3 nucleotides: TGTGCCAGCAGTCTCCCCAACGGGGGAACTGATACGCAGTATTTT. It codes for CASSLPNGGTDTQYF.